The source of this TCR beta chain is a study of shared clonotypes between healthy human individuals. CD8 cells classed as naive were CD45RO-negative and positively selected for CCR7, excluding terminally differentiated effector memory CD45RA+ cells. Germline V gene sequence: CDR1 SGHVS, CDR2 FNYEAQ. The CDR3 has 15 amino acids. Germline trimming cut 4 bases from V and 11 bases from J; bases unmatched to any gene: 12. Every subset's genomic DNA went evenly onto several immunoSEQ plates. Clones were sequenced by immunoSEQ multiplex PCR, and TCRdb holds only the in-frame ones, with some missing. The sample gives over 800,000 clones, 90% to 95% of which show up once; more than 20% is in the top ten.

The rearrangement links TRBV7-6 to TRBJ2-7, with 12 bases aligning to TRBD1. This clonotype originated in a man aged 25-45 years in good health. What was sequenced was naive CD8+ T cells sorted from blood. Here the CDR3 reads CASSSPGQGAPPEYF. In nucleotides, the CDR3 is TGTGCCAGCAGCTCTCCGGGACAGGGGGCGCCTCCGGAGTACTTC.